A single sample is the source of the 21 T cell receptor beta chains below, sequenced in a study of blood T cell repertoires in COVID-19. Using immunoSEQ multiplex PCR, the repertoire was profiled, and TCRdb retains in-frame clones only, with some absent. The sample holds 200,000 to 250,000 clones, approximately 78% seen once. Sequencing used peripheral blood. The receptors here all came from a woman in her thirties or forties with acute or convalescent COVID-19.

The chain joins TRBV2 to TRBJ1-2; 7 nucleotides align to TRBD1. This CDR3 spans 14 amino acids. Unmatched junction bases numbered 8, after V lost 6 bases and J lost 4 bases. From germline, CDR1 is SNHLY and CDR2 FYNNEI. CDR3 sequence (DNA): TGTGCCAGCAGGGACGACAGGGTACTCTATGGCTACACCTTC. This codes for CASRDDRVLYGYTF.

The chain's CDR3 is CATSDLPGLAGVAGELFF. For the CDR3, the DNA is TGTGCCACCAGTGATTTACCGGGGCTAGCGGGAGTGGCCGGGGAGCTGTTTTTT. The rearrangement links TRBV24-1 to TRBJ2-2, with 10 bases identical to TRBD2. The CDR3 runs to 18 residues. Trimming took 1 base from V and 6 from J; bases not matched to a gene: 10. Germline V lookup: CDR1 KGHDR, CDR2 SFDVKD.

The genes are TRBV12-3 or TRBV12-4 and TRBJ1-2; a weak D match, TRBD1 (5 bases). This CDR3 is built from 11 residues. Between the trimmed V and J ends, which lost 4 bases and 7 bases, there was a span of 7 bases. DNA for the CDR3: TGTGCCAGCAGTTCAGGGTTTGGCTACACCTTC. This gives the protein CASSSGFGYTF.

This rearrangement joins TRBV24-1 to TRBJ2-5; TRBD1 might be the D (5 bases). The germline CDR1 and CDR2 sequences are KGHDR and SFDVKD. Trimming shortened V by 1 base and J by 2 bases, and 7 bases separated the two germline ends. This CDR3 contains 14 residues. The CDR3 sequence is CATSDFGQQETQYF. The DNA of the CDR3 is TGTGCCACCAGTGATTTCGGACAACAAGAGACCCAGTACTTC.

The chain has TRBV12-3 or TRBV12-4 and TRBJ1-1, with D possibly matching TRBD1 (5 bases). V was cut by 1 base and J by 11 bases, with 11 bases left in between. CDR3 size: 12 residues. The CDR3 spells CASSLGGGSAFF. CDR3 DNA: TGTGCCAGCAGTTTAGGGGGGGGGTCTGCTTTCTTT.

This rearrangement joins TRBV18 to TRBJ1-2; no clear D gene. V was pared by 0 bases and J by 3 bases, with 17 bases between. CDR3 size: 17 residues. Looked up from germline, CDR1 is KGHSH and CDR2 is LQKENI. CDR3 in amino acids: CASSPPREGLWDYGYTF. CDR3 nucleotides: TGTGCCAGCTCACCACCCCGAGAGGGATTGTGGGACTATGGCTACACCTTC.

The sample holds one count of this clone. The rearrangement links TRBV29-1 to TRBJ1-3, with D uncertain. The ends were cut back, 6 bases at V and 4 bases at J, with 10 bases in the middle. Germline CDR1 reads SQVTM; CDR2 reads ANQGSEA. There are 12 residues in the CDR3. The CDR3 DNA is TGCAGCGTCACTACGGGGGGAAACACCATATATTTT. Its translation is CSVTTGGNTIYF. The whole variable domain, filled in from reference TRBV29-1 and TRBJ1-3, reads SAVISQKPSRDICQRGTSLTIQCQVDSQVTMMFWYRQQPGQSLTLIATANQGSEATYESGFVIDKFPISRPNLTFSTLTVSNMSPEDSSIYLCSVTTGGNTIYFGEGSWLTVV.

The chain is built from TRBV27 and TRBJ2-7; D perhaps matches TRBD1 (5 bases). The germline V gene has CDR1 MNHEY and CDR2 SMNVEV (reference sequence). This CDR3 region has 14 residues. Trimming removed 5 bases at V and 2 bases at J, with 13 bases between. The CDR3 DNA is TGTGCCAGCAGTAATTACAACAGGCCCTACGAGCAGTACTTC. Translation gives CASSNYNRPYEQYF.

The rearrangement joins TRBV20-1 to TRBJ2-5; D gene uncertain. CDR1 DFQATT and CDR2 SNEGSKA come from the germline V gene (reference sequence). The length of the CDR3 is 13 residues. Trimming shortened V by 3 bases and J by 7 bases, and 15 bases separated the two germline ends. The CDR3 DNA sequence: TGCAGTGCTAGTGATCGTGGTCCGCGGACCCAGTACTTC. It specifies CSASDRGPRTQYF.

CDR3 sequence reads: CSVVGKDRVEYTEAFF. CDR3 nucleotides: TGCAGCGTTGTAGGTAAGGACAGGGTGGAGTACACTGAAGCTTTCTTT. The rearrangement joins TRBV29-1 to TRBJ1-1, with TRBD1 matching 8 bases. Losses at the gene ends were 4 bases for V and 3 bases for J; bases not matched to a gene: 13. In germline, CDR1 is SQVTM, CDR2 ANQGSEA. The CDR3 runs 16 residues.

DNA for the CDR3: TGTGCCAGCAGCCGGGCCCGGACAGGGAATATAGCTTCTGGAAACACCATATATTTT. It translates to CASSRARTGNIASGNTIYF. J is TRBJ1-3 and V is TRBV7-2; 8 bases align to TRBD1. V trimming: 5 bases; J trimming: 1 base; junction bases outside the gene matches: 16. Germline CDR1 and CDR2: SGHTA and FQGNSA. The CDR3 is 19 amino acids.

The chain has TRBV2 and TRBJ2-7, with 10 bases aligning to TRBD2. CDR1 is SNHLY and CDR2 is FYNNEI in the germline V gene. V shed 1 base and J 3 bases; nucleotides not matched to a gene: 9. The CDR3 loop spans 17 amino acids. CDR3 residues: CASSEGGRTSGLYEQYF. In nucleotides, the CDR3 is TGTGCCAGCAGTGAAGGAGGCAGGACTAGCGGCCTCTACGAGCAGTACTTC. Using reference TRBV2 and TRBJ2-7 for the parts outside the CDR3, the full variable domain is EPEVTQTPSHQVTQMGQEVILRCVPISNHLYFYWYRQILGQKVEFLVSFYNNEISEKSEIFDDQFSVERPDGSNFTLKIRSTKLEDSAMYFCASSEGGRTSGLYEQYFGPGTRLTVT.

The chain links TRBV6-5 to TRBJ1-1; 7 bases agree with TRBD1. Germline V gene lookup returns CDR1 MNHEY and CDR2 SVGAGI. J was trimmed by 2 bases and V by 8 bases; bases with no gene match: 8. The CDR3 totals 14 residues. The CDR3 nucleotides are TGTGCCAGCGGAATCAGGGGGATAAACACTGAAGCTTTCTTT. Translation: CASGIRGINTEAFF.

V and J are TRBV6-5 and TRBJ1-1, with D possibly TRBD1 on 5 matching bases. Germline CDR1 and CDR2: MNHEY and SVGAGI. V gave up 2 bases and J gave up 3 bases, with 7 bases separating them. The CDR3 loop spans 13 amino acids. The CDR3 nucleotides are TGTGCCAGCAGTTACGACAGCTACACTGAAGCTTTCTTT. This gives the protein CASSYDSYTEAFF.

This clone was counted once. Written as DNA, the CDR3 is TGTGCCAGCAGCTTGGTCAGGAACACTGAAGCTTTCTTT. It is translated as CASSLVRNTEAFF. The V call is TRBV5-6, the J call TRBJ1-1, with D unresolved. This CDR3 comprises 13 residues. Between the trimmed V and J ends, which lost 0 bases and 1 base, there was a span of 4 bases. Germline CDR1 reads SGHDT; CDR2 reads YYEEEE.

The chain links TRBV19 to TRBJ2-1; tentatively, D is TRBD2 (5 bases). Germline loops: CDR1 LNHDA, CDR2 SQIVND (reference sequence). The V and J ends lost 6 bases and 5 bases respectively, with 17 bases between them. This CDR3 has 15 amino acids. CDR3 in amino acids: CASSPGGLVNNEQFF. The DNA for the CDR3 is TGTGCCAGTAGCCCCGGTGGACTCGTCAACAATGAGCAGTTCTTC.

A single count supports this clone. This chain connects TRBV6-5 to TRBJ2-5; D is possibly TRBD2 (6 bases). V dropped 4 bases and J dropped 5 bases, with 11 bases sitting between them. This CDR3 is 13 amino acids long. Germline V gives CDR1 MNHEY, CDR2 SVGAGI. The CDR3 DNA is TGTGCCAGCAGTTCGGGGAGGCTGGAGACCCAGTACTTC. As protein: CASSSGRLETQYF.

V usage is TRBV6-6 and J usage is TRBJ2-3; the match to TRBD2 covers 11 bases. CDR3 length equals 15 residues. From germline, CDR1 is MNHNY and CDR2 SVGAGI (reference sequence). V shed 8 bases, J shed 0 bases, and the junction held 4 bases outside the gene matches. CDR3 nucleotide sequence: TGTGCCAGCGTAAGGACTAGCGGGAGCACAGATACGCAGTATTTT. Its protein product is CASVRTSGSTDTQYF.

This chain connects TRBV5-1 to TRBJ1-2, with 9 bases fitting TRBD1. V shed 4 bases and J 8 bases; nucleotides not matched to a gene: 6. Germline CDR1 reads SGHRS; CDR2 reads YFSETQ. CDR3 length equals 13 residues. In nucleotides, the CDR3 is TGCGCCAGCAGCACCGGGACAGGGTGGGGCTACACCTTC. It is translated as CASSTGTGWGYTF.

The V and J genes are TRBV6-2 or TRBV6-3 and TRBJ2-1, with 8 positions matching TRBD1. The CDR3 runs 11 residues. Germline loops: CDR1 MNHEY, CDR2 SVGEGT. V was pared by 5 bases and J by 9 bases, with 0 bases of the junction left unmatched. CDR3 amino acids: CASSDRGEQFF. The CDR3 DNA reads TGTGCCAGCAGTGACAGGGGTGAGCAGTTCTTC.

This chain links TRBV5-1 with TRBJ1-4, with 7 bases fitting TRBD1. From germline, CDR1 is SGHRS and CDR2 YFSETQ. This CDR3 is 15 amino acids long. V shed 2 bases and J 6 bases; nucleotides not matched to a gene: 7. Here the CDR3 DNA reads TGCGCCAGCAGCTTAACGGACAGGACCGATGAAAAACTGTTTTTT. The encoded protein is CASSLTDRTDEKLFF.